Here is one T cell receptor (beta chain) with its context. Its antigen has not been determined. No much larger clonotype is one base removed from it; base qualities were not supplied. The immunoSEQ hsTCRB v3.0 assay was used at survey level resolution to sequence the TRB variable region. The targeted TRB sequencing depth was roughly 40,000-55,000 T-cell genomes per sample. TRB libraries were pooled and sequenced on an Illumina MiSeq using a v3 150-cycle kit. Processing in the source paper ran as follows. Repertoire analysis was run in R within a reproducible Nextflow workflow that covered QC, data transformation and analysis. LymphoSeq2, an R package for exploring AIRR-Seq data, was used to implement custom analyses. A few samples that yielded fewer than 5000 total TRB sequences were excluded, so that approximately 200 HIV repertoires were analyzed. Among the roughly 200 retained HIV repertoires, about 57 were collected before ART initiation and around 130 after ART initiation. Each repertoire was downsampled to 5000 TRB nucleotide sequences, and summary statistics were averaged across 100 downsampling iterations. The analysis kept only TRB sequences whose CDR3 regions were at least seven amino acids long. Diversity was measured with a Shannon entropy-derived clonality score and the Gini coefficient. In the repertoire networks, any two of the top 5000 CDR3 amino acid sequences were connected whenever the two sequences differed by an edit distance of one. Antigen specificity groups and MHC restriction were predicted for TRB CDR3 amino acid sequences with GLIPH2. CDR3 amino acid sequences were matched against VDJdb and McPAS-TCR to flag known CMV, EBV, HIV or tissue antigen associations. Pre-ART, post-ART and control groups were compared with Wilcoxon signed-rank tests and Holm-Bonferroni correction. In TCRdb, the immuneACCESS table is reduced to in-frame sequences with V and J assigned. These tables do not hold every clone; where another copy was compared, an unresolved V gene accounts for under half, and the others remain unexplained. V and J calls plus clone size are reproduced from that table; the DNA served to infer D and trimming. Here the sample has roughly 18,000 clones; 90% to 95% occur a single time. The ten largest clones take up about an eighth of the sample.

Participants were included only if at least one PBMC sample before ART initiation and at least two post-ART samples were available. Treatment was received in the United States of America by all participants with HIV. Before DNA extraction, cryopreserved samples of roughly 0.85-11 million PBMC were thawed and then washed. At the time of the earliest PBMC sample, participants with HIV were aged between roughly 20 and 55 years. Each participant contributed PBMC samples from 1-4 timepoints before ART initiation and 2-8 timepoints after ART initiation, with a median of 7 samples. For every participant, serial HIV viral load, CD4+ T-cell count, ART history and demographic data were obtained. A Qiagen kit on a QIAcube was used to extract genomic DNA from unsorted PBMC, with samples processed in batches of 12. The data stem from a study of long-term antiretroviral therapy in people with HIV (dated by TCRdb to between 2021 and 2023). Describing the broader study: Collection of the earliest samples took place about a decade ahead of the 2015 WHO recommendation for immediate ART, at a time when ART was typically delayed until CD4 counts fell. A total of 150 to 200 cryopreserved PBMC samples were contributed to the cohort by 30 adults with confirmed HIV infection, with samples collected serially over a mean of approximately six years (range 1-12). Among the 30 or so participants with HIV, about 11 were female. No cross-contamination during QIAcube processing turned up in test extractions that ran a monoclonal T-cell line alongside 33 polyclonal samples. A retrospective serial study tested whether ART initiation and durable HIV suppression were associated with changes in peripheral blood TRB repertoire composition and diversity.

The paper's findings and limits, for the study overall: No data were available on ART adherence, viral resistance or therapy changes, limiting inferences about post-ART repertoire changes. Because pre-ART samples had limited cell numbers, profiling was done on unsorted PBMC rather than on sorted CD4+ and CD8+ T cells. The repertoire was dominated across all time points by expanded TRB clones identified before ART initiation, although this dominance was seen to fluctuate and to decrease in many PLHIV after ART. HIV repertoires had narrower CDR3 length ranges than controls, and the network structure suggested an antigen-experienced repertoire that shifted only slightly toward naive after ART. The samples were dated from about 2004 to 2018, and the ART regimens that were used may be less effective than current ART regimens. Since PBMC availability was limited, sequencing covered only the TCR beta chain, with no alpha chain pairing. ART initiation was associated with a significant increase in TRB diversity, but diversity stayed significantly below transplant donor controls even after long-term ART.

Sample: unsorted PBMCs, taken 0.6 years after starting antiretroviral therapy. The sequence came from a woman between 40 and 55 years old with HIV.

In nucleotides, the sequence is TGTGCCAGCACCCTTCCTTTCGGGAATGAGCAGTTCTTC. This codes for CASTLPFGNEQFF. The rearrangement combines TRBV6-5 with TRBJ2-1; the D segment cannot be called with confidence. The germline V gene supplies CDR1 MNHEY and CDR2 SVGAGI. The CDR3 spans 13 residues, from the cysteine through the phenylalanine. Of the read, only the CDR3 DNA is kept; its 39 bases are in frame from base 1. Relative to germline, V is 7 bases shorter and J is 7 bases shorter, with 14 bases between their ends.